This TCR beta chain is from a study of blood T cells in healthy people across ages. Study-level results: Relative to aged donors, long-lived donors carried more naive CD4+ cells and displayed higher diversity.

Per sample, extraction of total RNA gave at least 5 micrograms in every case. In germline, CDR1 is SNHLY, CDR2 FYNNEI. Deletions cut 5 bases from V and 0 bases from J, with 14 bases between. This CDR3 is built from 15 residues. Concerning this clonotype: Its cognate antigen is unknown.

Alongside a J-beta primer mix, a sample-barcoded 5' primer served in a second PCR lasting roughly 6 to 11 cycles. Every individual sample yielded 2.5 million or more paired-end reads (each containing CDR3). MiXCR, applied by TCRdb to the 5' RACE reads, yields one record per CDR3 protein. The sample includes more than 450,000 distinct CDR3 sequences, about 28% of them seen just once. These data also formed part of another study, on T cells of mothers and their children.

Material for sequencing was blood. V and J are TRBV2 and TRBJ2-7; possibly TRBD2 for D (5 bases). The sequence was obtained from a boy aged 2 to 9 in good health. The CDR3: CASSPNGIYSYEQYF. CDR3 coding DNA: TGTGCCAGCAGTCCCAACGGGATCTACTCCTACGAGCAGTACTTC.